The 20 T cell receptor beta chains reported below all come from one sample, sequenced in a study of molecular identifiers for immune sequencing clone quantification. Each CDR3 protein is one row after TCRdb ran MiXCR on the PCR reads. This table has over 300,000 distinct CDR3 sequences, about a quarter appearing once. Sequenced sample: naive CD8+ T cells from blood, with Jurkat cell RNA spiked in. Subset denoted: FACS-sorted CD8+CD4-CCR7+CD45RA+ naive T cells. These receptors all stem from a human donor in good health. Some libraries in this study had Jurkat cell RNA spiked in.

The CDR3 is CASSSTRLADDEQYF. The CDR3, as DNA: TGTGCCAGCAGTTCCACGAGACTAGCGGACGACGAGCAGTACTTC. The rearrangement uses TRBV6-2 or TRBV6-3 and TRBJ2-7; 9 bases are shared with TRBD2. Germline loops: CDR1 MNHEY, CDR2 SVGEGT. This CDR3 spans 15 amino acids. With V trimmed by 4 bases and J by 5 bases, 9 bases remained unmatched.

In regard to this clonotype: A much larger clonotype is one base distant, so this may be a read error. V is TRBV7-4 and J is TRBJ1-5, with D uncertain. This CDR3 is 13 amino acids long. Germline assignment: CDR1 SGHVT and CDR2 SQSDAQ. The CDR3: CVRMEGGNQPQHF. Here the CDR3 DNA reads TGTGTCAGGATGGAGGGTGGCAATCAGCCCCAGCATTTT.

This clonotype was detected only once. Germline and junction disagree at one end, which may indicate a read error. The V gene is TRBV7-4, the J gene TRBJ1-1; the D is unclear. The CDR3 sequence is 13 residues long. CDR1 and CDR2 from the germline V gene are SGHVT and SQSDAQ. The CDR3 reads CAGSFLEDTEAFF. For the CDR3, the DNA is TGTGCCGGCAGCTTTCTGGAGGACACTGAAGCTTTCTTT. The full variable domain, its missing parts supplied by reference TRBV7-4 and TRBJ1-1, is GAGVSQSPRYKVAKRGRDVALRCDSISGHVTLYWYRQTLGQGSEVLTYSQSDAQRDKSGRPSGRFSAERPERSVSTLKIQRTEQGDSAVYLCAGSFLEDTEAFFGQGTRLTVV.

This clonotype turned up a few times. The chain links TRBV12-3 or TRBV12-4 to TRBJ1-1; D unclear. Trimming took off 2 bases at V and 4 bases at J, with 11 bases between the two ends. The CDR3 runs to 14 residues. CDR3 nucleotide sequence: TGTGCCAGCAGTTTATCAGGACGAGGCACTGAAGCTTTCTTT. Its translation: CASSLSGRGTEAFF.

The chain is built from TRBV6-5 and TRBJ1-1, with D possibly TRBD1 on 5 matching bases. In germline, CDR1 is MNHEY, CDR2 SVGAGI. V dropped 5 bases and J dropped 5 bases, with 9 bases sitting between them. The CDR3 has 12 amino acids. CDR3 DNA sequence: TGTGCCAGCAGTCCTGACAGTACTGAAGCTTTCTTT. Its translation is CASSPDSTEAFF.

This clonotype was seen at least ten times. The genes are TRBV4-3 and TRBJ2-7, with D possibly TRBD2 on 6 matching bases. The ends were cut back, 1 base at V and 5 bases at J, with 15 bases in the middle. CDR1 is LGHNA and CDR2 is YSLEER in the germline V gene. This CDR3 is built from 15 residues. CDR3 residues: CASSQATNAGNEQYF. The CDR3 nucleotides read TGCGCCAGCAGCCAAGCCACGAATGCGGGGAACGAGCAGTACTTC.

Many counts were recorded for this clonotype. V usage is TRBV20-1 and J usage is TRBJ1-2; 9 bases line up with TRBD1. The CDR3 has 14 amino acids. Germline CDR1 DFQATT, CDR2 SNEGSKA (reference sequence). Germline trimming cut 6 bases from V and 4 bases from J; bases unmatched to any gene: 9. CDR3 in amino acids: CSARDREWVYGYTF. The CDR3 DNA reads TGCAGTGCCCGGGACAGGGAATGGGTCTATGGCTACACCTTC.

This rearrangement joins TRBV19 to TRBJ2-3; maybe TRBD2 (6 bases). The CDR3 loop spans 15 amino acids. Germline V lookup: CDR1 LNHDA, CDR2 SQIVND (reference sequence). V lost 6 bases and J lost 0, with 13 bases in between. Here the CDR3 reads CASRKLAASTDTQYF. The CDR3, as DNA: TGTGCCAGTAGGAAACTAGCAGCTAGCACAGATACGCAGTATTTT.

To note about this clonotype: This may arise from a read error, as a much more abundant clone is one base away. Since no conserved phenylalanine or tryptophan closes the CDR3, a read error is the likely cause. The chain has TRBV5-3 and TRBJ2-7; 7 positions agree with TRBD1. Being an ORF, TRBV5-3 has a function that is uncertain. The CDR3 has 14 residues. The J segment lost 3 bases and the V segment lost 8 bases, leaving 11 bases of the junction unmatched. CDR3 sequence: CASSPLDRDYEQYL. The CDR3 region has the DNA TGTGCCAGCAGCCCACTCGACAGGGACTACGAGCAGTACCTC.

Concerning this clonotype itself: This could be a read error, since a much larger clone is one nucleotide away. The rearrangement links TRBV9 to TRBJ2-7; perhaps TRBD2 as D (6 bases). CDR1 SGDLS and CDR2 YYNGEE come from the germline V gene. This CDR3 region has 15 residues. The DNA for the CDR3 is TGTGCCAGAAGCGCCGGGGGAACTACTGCCTACGAGCAGTACTTC. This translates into CARSAGGTTAYEQYF.

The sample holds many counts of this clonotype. CDR3: CASNPTEGVQYF. CDR3 DNA sequence: TGTGCCAGCAATCCGACAGAGGGGGTACAGTACTTC. V usage is TRBV28 and J usage is TRBJ2-7; D possibly corresponds to TRBD1 (6 bases). Germline V gene lookup returns CDR1 MDHEN and CDR2 SYDVKM. Deletions cut 7 bases from V and 10 bases from J, with 17 bases between. CDR3 length: 12 amino acids.

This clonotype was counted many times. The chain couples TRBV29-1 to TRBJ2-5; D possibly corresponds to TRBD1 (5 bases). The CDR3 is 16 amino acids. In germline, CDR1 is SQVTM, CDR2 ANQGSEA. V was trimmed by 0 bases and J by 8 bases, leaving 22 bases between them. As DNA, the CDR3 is TGCAGCGTTGAAGATCTACCGACAGAACCTAAGAATACCCAGTACTTC. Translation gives CSVEDLPTEPKNTQYF.

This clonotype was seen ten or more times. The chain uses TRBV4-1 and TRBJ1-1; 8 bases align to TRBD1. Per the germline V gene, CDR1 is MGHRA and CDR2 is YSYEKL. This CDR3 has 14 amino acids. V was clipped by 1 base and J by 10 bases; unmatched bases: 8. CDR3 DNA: TGCGCCAGCAGCCAAGTAGAACAGGGGGGAGTAGCTTTCTTT. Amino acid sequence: CASSQVEQGGVAFF.

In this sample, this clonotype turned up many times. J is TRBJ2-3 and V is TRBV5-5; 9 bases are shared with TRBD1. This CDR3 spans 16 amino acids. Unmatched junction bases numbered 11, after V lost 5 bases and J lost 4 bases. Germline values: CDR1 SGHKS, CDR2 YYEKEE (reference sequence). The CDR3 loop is CASRFATGGIADTQYF. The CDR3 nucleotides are TGTGCCAGCAGGTTCGCGACAGGGGGAATCGCAGATACGCAGTATTTT.

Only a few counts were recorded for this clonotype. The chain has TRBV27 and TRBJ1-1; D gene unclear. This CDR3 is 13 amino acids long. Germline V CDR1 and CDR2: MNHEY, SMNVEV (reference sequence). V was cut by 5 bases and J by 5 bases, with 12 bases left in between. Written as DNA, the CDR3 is TGTGCCAGCAGTACAGTGGAAAAAACTGAAGCTTTCTTT. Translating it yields CASSTVEKTEAFF.

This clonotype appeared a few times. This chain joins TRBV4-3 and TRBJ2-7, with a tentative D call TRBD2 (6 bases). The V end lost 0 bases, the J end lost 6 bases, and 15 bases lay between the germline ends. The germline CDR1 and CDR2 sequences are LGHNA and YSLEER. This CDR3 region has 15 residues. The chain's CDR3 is CASSQDSLSGSEQYF. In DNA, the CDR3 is TGCGCCAGCAGCCAAGATTCCCTTTCCGGGAGCGAGCAGTACTTC.

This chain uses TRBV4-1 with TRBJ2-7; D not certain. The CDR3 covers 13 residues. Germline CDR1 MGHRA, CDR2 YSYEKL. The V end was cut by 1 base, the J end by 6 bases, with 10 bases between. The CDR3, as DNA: TGCGCCAGCAGCCAAGGGCCCTACGGCGAGCAGTACTTC. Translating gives CASSQGPYGEQYF.

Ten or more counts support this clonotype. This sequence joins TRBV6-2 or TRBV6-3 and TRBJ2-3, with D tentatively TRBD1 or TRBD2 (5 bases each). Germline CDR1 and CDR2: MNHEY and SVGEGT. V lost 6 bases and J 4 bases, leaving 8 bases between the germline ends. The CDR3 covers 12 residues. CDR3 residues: CASRGVPDTQYF. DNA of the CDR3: TGTGCCAGCAGGGGGGTTCCAGATACGCAGTATTTT.

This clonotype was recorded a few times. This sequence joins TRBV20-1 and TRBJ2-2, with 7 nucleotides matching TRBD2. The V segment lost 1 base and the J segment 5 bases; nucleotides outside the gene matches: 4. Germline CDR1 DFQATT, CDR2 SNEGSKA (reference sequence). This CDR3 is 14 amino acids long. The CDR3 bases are TGCAGTGCTAGAGTCGGGACTACGACCGGGGAGCTGTTTTTT. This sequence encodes CSARVGTTTGELFF.

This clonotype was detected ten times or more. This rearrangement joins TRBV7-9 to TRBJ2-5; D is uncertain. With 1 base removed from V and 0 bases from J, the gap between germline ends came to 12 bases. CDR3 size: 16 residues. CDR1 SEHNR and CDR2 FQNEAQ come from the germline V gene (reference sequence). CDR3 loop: CASSLVQTANQETQYF. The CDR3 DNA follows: TGTGCCAGCAGCTTAGTCCAGACGGCTAACCAAGAGACCCAGTACTTC.